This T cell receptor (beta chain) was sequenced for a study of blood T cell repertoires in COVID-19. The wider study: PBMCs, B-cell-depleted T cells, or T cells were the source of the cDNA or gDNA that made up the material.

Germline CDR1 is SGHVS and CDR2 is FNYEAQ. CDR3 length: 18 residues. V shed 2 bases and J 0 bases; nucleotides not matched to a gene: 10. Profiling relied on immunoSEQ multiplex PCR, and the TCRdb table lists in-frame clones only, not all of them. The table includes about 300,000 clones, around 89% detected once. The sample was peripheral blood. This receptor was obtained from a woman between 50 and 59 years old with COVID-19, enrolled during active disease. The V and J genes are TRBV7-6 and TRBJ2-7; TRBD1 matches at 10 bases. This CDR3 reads CASSLLPGGQGNSYEQYF. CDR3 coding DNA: TGTGCCAGCAGCTTATTGCCGGGGGGACAGGGGAACTCCTACGAGCAGTACTTC.